Below are 18 T cell receptor beta chains sequenced from a single sample in a study of T cells expressing NK-cell markers. Following a re-call of the 5' RACE reads, TCRdb has one entry per CDR3 protein and lacks DNA. The sample totals 130,000 to 150,000 distinct CDR3 sequences; its top ten clones hold 9.5% to 15%. The sample consisted of blood T cells: a sorted CD56 or NKG2C T cell subset, CD4+ or CD8+ T cells, or bulk PBMC T cells (not recorded which). The source is a man aged 18 to 35 in good health.

This chain joins TRBV15 and TRBJ2-1; there is no DNA to check the TCRdb D call of TRBD1. The CDR3 consists of 13 residues. CDR1 and CDR2 from the germline V gene are LNHNV and YYDKDF (reference sequence). This CDR3 reads CATSRADIKEQFF.

This chain joins TRBV4-1 and TRBJ1-1. Germline values: CDR1 MGHRA, CDR2 YSYEKL. The CDR3 length is 15 residues. This CDR3 reads CASSQEGGVSTEAFF.

The chain has TRBV19 and TRBJ2-1. The CDR3 consists of 14 residues. Germline assignment: CDR1 LNHDA and CDR2 SQIVND (reference sequence). The CDR3 here is CASSLASSYNEQFF.

The rearrangement links TRBV7-9 to TRBJ2-1; TCRdb returns TRBD1, unconfirmable since there is no DNA. This CDR3 has 15 amino acids. Germline V gene data show CDR1 as SEHNR and CDR2 as FQNEAQ (reference sequence). The CDR3 sequence is CASSLVAGEYNEQFF.

The chain is built from TRBV7-6 and TRBJ2-1. The CDR3 totals 13 residues. In germline, CDR1 is SGHVS, CDR2 FNYEAQ. This chain's CDR3 is CASSLVLAGEQFF.

V and J are TRBV18 and TRBJ2-1. Germline V gives CDR1 KGHSH, CDR2 LQKENI. This CDR3 spans 15 amino acids. CDR3 protein: CASSPTESSYNEQFF.

This chain connects TRBV12-3 or TRBV12-4 to TRBJ2-3; the TCRdb D gene call, TRBD2, has no DNA to confirm it. This CDR3 comprises 12 residues. CDR3 sequence reads: CVCRGDTDTQYF.

The rearrangement uses TRBV20-1 and TRBJ2-5. This CDR3 contains 13 residues. The germline V gene has CDR1 DFQATT and CDR2 SNEGSKA (reference sequence). CDR3 amino acids: CSARLLGQETQYF.

The genes are TRBV4-3 and TRBJ2-3; TCRdb gives TRBD1 as the D gene, but with no DNA this cannot be confirmed. Germline lookup yields CDR1 LGHNA and CDR2 YSLEER. The CDR3 runs 16 residues. The CDR3: CASSQETGGGTDTQYF.

The chain is built from TRBV11-1 and TRBJ2-3; as DNA is missing, the TRBD2 call by TCRdb cannot be tested. The CDR3 has 18 amino acids. Per germline, CDR1 SGHAT and CDR2 FQDESV (reference sequence). CDR3 amino acids: CASSVPLIAGTDTDTQYF.

V and J are TRBV4-2 and TRBJ2-1; TCRdb's D gene call, TRBD1, goes unchecked for lack of DNA. The CDR3 is 12 amino acids. Per the germline V gene, CDR1 is LGHNA and CDR2 is YNFKEQ. CDR3: CATLDSYNEQFF.

This CDR3 reads CASSSTSGMTDTQYF. V gene TRBV13 combines with J gene TRBJ2-3; TCRdb reports TRBD2, a call that lacks DNA to check it against. There are 15 residues in the CDR3. CDR1 and CDR2 from the germline V gene are PRHDT and FYEKMQ (reference sequence).

The chain uses TRBV6-2 or TRBV6-3 and TRBJ2-7; without DNA, the TCRdb call of TRBD2 cannot be checked. The CDR3 has 17 residues. Germline CDR1 and CDR2: MNHEY and SVGEGT. This CDR3 is CASSPTGTSGLIYEQYF.

J is TRBJ2-2 and V is TRBV23-1; checking the TCRdb D call of TRBD1 is not possible without DNA. TRBV23-1 is an open reading frame whose function is uncertain. CDR3 length: 16 amino acids. The chain's CDR3 is CARFRIQGNRTGELFF.

This chain joins TRBV12-3 or TRBV12-4 and TRBJ1-4; TCRdb picks TRBD1, but there is no DNA to check that call. The CDR3 sequence is 18 residues long. The CDR3 sequence: CASSFYLKADRGNEKLFF.

CDR3 residues: CSAEWASGRYEQYF. V usage is TRBV20-1 and J usage is TRBJ2-7; TCRdb's D gene call, TRBD2, goes unchecked for lack of DNA. CDR1 and CDR2 from the germline V gene are DFQATT and SNEGSKA (reference sequence). The length of the CDR3 is 14 residues.

This chain connects TRBV7-9 to TRBJ2-5; as DNA is missing, the TRBD2 call by TCRdb cannot be tested. Looked up from germline, CDR1 is SEHNR and CDR2 is FQNEAQ (reference sequence). There are 16 residues in the CDR3. CDR3 residues: CASSLGTSGSRETQYF.

V and J are TRBV5-5 and TRBJ2-1; TCRdb's D call of TRBD2 is untestable without DNA. The CDR3 totals 16 residues. Germline V gene lookup returns CDR1 SGHKS and CDR2 YYEKEE (reference sequence). CDR3 sequence reads: CASSPGLAASYNEQFF.